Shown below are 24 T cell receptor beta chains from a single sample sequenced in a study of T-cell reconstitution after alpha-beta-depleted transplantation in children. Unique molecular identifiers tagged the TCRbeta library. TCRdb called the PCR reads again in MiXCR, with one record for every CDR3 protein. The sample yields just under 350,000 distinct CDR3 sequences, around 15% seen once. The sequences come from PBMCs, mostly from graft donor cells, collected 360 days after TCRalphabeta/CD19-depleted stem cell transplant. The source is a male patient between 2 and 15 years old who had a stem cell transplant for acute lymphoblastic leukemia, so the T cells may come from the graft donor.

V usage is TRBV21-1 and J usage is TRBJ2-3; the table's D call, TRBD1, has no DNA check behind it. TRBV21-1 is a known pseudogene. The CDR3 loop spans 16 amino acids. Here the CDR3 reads CASSKARTGASDTQYF. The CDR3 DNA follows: TGTGCCAGCAGCAAAGCTCGGACAGGGGCTTCAGATACGCAGTATTTT.

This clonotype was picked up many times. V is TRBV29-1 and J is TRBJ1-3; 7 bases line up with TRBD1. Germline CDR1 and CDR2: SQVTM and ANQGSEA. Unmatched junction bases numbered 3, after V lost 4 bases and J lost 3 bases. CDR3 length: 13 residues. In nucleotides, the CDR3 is TGCAGCGTTGGGGACAGAATTGGAAACACCATATATTTT. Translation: CSVGDRIGNTIYF.

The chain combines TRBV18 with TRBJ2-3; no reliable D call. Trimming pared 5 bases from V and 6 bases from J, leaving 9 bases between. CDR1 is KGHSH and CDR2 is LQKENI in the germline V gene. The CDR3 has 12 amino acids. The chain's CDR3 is CASSIHEDTQYF. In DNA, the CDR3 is TGTGCCAGCTCAATTCACGAGGATACGCAGTATTTT.

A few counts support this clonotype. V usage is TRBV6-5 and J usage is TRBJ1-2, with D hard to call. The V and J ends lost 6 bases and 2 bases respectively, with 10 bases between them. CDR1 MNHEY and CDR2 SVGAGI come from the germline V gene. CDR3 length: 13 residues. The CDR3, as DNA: TGTGCCAGCAGGATGGCAGGCAACTATGGCTACACCTTC. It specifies CASRMAGNYGYTF.

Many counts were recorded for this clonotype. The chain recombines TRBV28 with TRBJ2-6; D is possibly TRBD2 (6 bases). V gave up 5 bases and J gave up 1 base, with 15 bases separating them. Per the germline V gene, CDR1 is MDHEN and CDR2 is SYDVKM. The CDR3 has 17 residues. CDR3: CASSPAGRQSGANVLTF. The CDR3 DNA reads TGTGCCAGCAGTCCCGCGGGACGCCAGTCTGGGGCCAACGTCCTGACTTTC.

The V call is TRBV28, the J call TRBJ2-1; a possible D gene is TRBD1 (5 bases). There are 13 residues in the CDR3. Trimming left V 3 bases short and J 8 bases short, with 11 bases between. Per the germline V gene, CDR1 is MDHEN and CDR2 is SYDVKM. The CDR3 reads CASSLVSGYEQFF. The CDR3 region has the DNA TGTGCCAGCAGTTTGGTCTCAGGGTATGAGCAGTTCTTC.

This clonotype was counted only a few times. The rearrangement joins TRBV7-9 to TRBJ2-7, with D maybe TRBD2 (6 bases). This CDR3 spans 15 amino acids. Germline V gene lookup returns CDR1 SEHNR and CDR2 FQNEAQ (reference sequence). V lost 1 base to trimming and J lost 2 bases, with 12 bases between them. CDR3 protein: CASSLVAGLAYEQYF. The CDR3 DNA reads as TGTGCCAGCAGCTTAGTTGCGGGGTTAGCCTACGAGCAGTACTTC.

The CDR3 sequence: CASSFTLQGTRGGELFF. The CDR3 nucleotides are TGTGCCAGCAGTTTCACGCTACAGGGAACGCGAGGCGGGGAGCTGTTTTTT. The V call is TRBV12-3 or TRBV12-4, the J call TRBJ2-2; tentative D call: TRBD1 (6 bases). The germline V and J ends were trimmed by 3 bases and 7 bases, with 21 bases remaining between them. The CDR3 loop spans 17 amino acids.

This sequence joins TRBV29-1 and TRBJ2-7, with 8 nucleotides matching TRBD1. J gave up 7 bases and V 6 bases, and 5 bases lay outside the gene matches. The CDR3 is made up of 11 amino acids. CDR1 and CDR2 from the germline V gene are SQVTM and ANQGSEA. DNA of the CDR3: TGCAGCGTAGAGGGACAGGAAGAGCAGTACTTC. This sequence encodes CSVEGQEEQYF.

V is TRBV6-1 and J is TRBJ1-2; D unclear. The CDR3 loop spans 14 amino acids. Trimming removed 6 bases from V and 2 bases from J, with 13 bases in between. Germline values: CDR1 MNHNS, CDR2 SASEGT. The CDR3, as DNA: TGTGCCAGCAGAACCGGGGAACCGAACTATGGCTACACCTTC. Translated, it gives CASRTGEPNYGYTF.

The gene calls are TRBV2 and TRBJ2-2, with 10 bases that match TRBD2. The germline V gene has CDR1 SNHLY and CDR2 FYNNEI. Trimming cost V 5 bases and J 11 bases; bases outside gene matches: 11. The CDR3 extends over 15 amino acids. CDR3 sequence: CASSPLRAGGHELFF. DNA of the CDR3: TGTGCCAGCAGTCCCCTGAGAGCGGGAGGGCACGAGCTGTTTTTT.

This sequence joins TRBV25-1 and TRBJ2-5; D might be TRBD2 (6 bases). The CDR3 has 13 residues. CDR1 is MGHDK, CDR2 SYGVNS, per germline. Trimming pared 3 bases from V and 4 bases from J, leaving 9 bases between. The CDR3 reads CASSDGGLETQYF. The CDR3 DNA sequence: TGTGCCAGCAGTGACGGAGGGTTAGAGACCCAGTACTTC. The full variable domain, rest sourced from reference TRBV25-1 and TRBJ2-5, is EADIYQTPRYLVIGTGKKITLECSQTMGHDKMYWYQQDPGMELHLIHYSYGVNSTEKGDLSSESTVSRIRTEHFPLTLESARPSHTSQYLCASSDGGLETQYFGPGTRLLVL.

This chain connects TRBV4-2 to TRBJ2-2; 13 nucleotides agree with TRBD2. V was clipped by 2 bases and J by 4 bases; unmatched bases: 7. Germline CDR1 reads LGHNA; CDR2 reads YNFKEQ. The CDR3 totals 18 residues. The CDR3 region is CASSQPLGTSGTTGELFF. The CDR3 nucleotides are TGTGCCAGCAGCCAACCCCTAGGGACTAGCGGGACCACCGGGGAGCTGTTTTTT.

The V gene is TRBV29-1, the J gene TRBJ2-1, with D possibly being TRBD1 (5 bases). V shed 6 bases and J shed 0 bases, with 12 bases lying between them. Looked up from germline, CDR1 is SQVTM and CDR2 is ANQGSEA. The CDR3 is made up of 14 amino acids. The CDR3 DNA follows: TGCAGCGTGCTCGACAGTAGCTCCTACAATGAGCAGTTCTTC. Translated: CSVLDSSSYNEQFF.

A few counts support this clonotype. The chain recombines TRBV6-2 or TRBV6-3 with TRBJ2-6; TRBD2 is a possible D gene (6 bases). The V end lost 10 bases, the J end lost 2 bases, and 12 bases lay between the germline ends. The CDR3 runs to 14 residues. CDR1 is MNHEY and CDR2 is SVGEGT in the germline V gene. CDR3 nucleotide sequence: TGTGCCACCCAATGGGAGGCTGGGGCCAACGTCCTGACTTTC. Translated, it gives CATQWEAGANVLTF.

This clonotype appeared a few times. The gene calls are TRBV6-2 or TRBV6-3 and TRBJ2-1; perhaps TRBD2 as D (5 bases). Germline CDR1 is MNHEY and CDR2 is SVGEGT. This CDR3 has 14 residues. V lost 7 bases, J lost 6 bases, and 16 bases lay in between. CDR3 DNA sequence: TGTGCCAGCACCCCTTATGAGAGCGGCAATGAGCAGTTCTTC. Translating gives CASTPYESGNEQFF.

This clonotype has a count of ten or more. CDR3 amino acids: CSARDRTRDNEKLFF. In DNA form, the CDR3 reads TGCAGTGCTAGAGATAGGACTAGGGATAATGAAAAACTGTTTTTT. V and J are TRBV20-1 and TRBJ1-4; D not certain. The germline CDR1 and CDR2 sequences are DFQATT and SNEGSKA (reference sequence). There are 15 residues in the CDR3. The germline V and J ends were trimmed by 0 bases and 4 bases, with 12 bases remaining between them.

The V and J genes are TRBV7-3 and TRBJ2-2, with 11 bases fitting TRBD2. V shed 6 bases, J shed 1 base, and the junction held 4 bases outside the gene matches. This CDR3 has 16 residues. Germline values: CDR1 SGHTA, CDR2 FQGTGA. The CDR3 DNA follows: TGTGCCAGCAGTCGTACTAGCGGGAGGAACACCGGGGAGCTGTTTTTT. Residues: CASSRTSGRNTGELFF.

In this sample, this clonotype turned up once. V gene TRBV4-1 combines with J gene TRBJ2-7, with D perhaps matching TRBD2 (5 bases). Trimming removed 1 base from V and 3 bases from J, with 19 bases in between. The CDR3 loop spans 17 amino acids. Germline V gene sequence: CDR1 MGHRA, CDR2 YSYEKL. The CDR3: CASSQGRPPAGFYEQYF. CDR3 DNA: TGCGCCAGCAGCCAAGGTCGCCCCCCCGCGGGCTTCTACGAGCAGTACTTC.

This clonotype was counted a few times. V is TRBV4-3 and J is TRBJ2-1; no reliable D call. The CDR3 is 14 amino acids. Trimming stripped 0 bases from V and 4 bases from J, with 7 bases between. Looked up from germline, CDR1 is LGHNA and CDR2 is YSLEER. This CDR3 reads CASSQDRGYNEQFF. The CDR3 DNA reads TGCGCCAGCAGCCAAGACAGAGGTTACAATGAGCAGTTCTTC.

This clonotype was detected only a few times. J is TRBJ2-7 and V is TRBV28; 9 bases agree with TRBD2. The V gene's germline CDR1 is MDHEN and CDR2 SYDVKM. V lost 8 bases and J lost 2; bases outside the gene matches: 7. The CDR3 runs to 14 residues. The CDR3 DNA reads TGTGCCAGCCTCGGGGCTAGCGGGGCCTACGAGCAGTACTTC. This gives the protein CASLGASGAYEQYF.

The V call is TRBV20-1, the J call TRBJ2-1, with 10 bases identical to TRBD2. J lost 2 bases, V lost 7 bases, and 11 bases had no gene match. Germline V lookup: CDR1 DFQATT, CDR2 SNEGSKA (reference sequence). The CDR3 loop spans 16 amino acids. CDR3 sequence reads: CSVPPSGRGTYNEQFF. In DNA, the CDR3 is TGCAGTGTCCCGCCTAGCGGGAGAGGCACCTACAATGAGCAGTTCTTC.

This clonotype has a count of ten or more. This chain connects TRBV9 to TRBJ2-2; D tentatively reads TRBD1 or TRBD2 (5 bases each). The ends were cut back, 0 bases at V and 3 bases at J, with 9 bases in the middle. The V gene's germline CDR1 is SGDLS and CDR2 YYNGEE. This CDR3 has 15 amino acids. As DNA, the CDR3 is TGTGCCAGCAGCGTAGCCGGGGCGGACACCGGGGAGCTGTTTTTT. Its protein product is CASSVAGADTGELFF.

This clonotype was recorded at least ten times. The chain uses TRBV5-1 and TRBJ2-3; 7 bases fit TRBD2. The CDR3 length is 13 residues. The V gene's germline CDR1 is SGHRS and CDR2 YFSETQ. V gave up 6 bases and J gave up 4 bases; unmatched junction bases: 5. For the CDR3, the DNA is TGCGCCAGCACCCCGGGGAGGGCAGATACGCAGTATTTT. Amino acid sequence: CASTPGRADTQYF.